The 12 T cell receptor beta chains below all came from one sample that was sequenced in a study of OX40 agonist ivuxolimab in advanced cancers. Only in-frame clones appear in the TCRdb table, and some are missing; sequencing was by immunoSEQ multiplex PCR. The table has more than 45,000 clones, 82% seen once; the top ten hold over 1.3%. The sample consisted of CD4+ or CD8+ T cells sorted from blood, taken in a trial of the OX40 agonist ivuxolimab. These receptors were collected from an adult with an advanced solid tumor such as melanoma, head and neck, liver or kidney cancer.

As regards this clone: At the DNA level, this CDR3 is encoded by other sequences in the same sample as well. The rearrangement links TRBV5-6 to TRBJ2-5; 8 nucleotides match TRBD2. J lost 2 bases, V lost 4 bases, and 10 bases had no gene match. Germline CDR1 is SGHDT and CDR2 is YYEEEE. The CDR3 extends over 16 amino acids. The CDR3 here is CASSGGTSGIQETQYF. CDR3 in DNA: TGTGCCAGCAGCGGCGGGACTAGTGGGATTCAAGAGACCCAGTACTTC.

The chain carries TRBV6-5 and TRBJ2-2; 7 bases are shared with TRBD1. The CDR3 has 14 residues. V lost 7 bases to trimming and J lost 3 bases; unmatched junction nucleotides: 5. From germline, CDR1 is MNHEY and CDR2 SVGAGI. CDR3 loop: CASKTGWDTGELFF. CDR3 bases: TGTGCCAGCAAGACAGGGTGGGACACCGGGGAGCTGTTTTTT.

V usage is TRBV15 and J usage is TRBJ2-7; the match to TRBD2 covers 10 bases. The CDR3 is 15 amino acids. With V trimmed by 1 base and J by 3 bases, 3 bases remained unmatched. Germline-derived CDR1 and CDR2 are LNHNV and YYDKDF (reference sequence). The CDR3 protein is CATSRGTSGRYEQYF. CDR3 DNA sequence: TGTGCCACCAGCAGAGGGACTAGCGGACGCTACGAGCAGTACTTC. The full variable domain, in which reference TRBV15 and TRBJ2-7 provide the parts outside the CDR3, is DAMVIQNPRYQVTQFGKPVTLSCSQTLNHNVMYWYQQKSSQAPKLLFHYYDKDFNNEADTPDNFQSRRPNTSFCFLDIRSPGLGDTAMYLCATSRGTSGRYEQYFGPGTRLTVT.

V and J are TRBV11-2 and TRBJ2-1; 12 nucleotides match TRBD2. The CDR3 loop spans 15 amino acids. Trimming at V came to 5 bases and at J to 6 bases, leaving 5 bases not matched to a gene. Germline V lookup: CDR1 SGHAT, CDR2 FQNNGV. CDR3 coding DNA: TGTGCCAGCAGCCAGGGACTAGCGGGTCTCAATGAGCAGTTCTTC. Protein product: CASSQGLAGLNEQFF.

This chain connects TRBV10-1 to TRBJ2-3, with D possibly TRBD2 on 7 matching bases. CDR1 is WNHNN, CDR2 SYGVQD, per germline (reference sequence). Trimming took 3 bases from V and 2 from J, leaving 15 bases between them. This CDR3 is 16 amino acids long. The chain's CDR3 is CASSERRGRATDTQYF. In DNA, the CDR3 is TGCGCCAGCAGTGAACGGAGGGGGAGGGCCACAGATACGCAGTATTTT.

The chain combines TRBV18 with TRBJ2-1, with 7 bases that match TRBD2. With V trimmed by 3 bases and J by 5 bases, 7 bases remained unmatched. Germline V lookup: CDR1 KGHSH, CDR2 LQKENI. The CDR3 spans 15 residues. For the CDR3, the DNA is TGTGCCAGCTCACCCGGGGGGATGGGGAACAATGAGCAGTTCTTC. Translated: CASSPGGMGNNEQFF.

The V and J genes are TRBV6-5 and TRBJ1-5, with D perhaps TRBD1 (6 bases). This CDR3 has 15 residues. The V and J ends lost 5 bases and 4 bases respectively, with 15 bases between them. CDR1 MNHEY and CDR2 SVGAGI come from the germline V gene. DNA of the CDR3: TGTGCCAGCAGTGGGGGGAACAGGGCAAATCAGCCCCAGCATTTT. This sequence encodes CASSGGNRANQPQHF.

The rearrangement links TRBV19 to TRBJ2-2, with D perhaps matching TRBD1 (5 bases). The CDR3 covers 14 residues. The V gene's germline CDR1 is LNHDA and CDR2 SQIVND (reference sequence). Deletions cut 6 bases from V and 2 bases from J, with 10 bases between. CDR3 residues: CASSYRSNTGELFF. The CDR3 region has the DNA TGTGCCAGTAGCTACAGGAGCAACACCGGGGAGCTGTTTTTT.

This clone was seen more than once but under ten times. The rearrangement links TRBV28 to TRBJ2-3; 11 bases align to TRBD2. J was trimmed by 3 bases and V by 2 bases; bases with no gene match: 1. The CDR3 is 15 amino acids. CDR1 and CDR2 (germline): MDHEN, SYDVKM. Written as DNA, the CDR3 is TGTGCCAGCAGTTTACTAGCGGGAGGTACAGATACGCAGTATTTT. Translated: CASSLLAGGTDTQYF.

The chain has TRBV6-5 and TRBJ2-7; possibly TRBD2 for D (7 bases). Looked up from germline, CDR1 is MNHEY and CDR2 is SVGAGI. Trimming stripped 8 bases from V and 3 bases from J, with 14 bases between. This CDR3 is 13 amino acids long. The CDR3: CASRGGGGYEQYF. The CDR3 DNA is TGTGCCAGCCGAGGGGGGGGCGGCTACGAGCAGTACTTC.

The chain couples TRBV7-6 to TRBJ1-2; 9 bases map to TRBD1. In germline, CDR1 is SGHVS, CDR2 FNYEAQ. The CDR3 is made up of 15 amino acids. J was trimmed by 8 bases and V by 1 base; bases with no gene match: 8. The CDR3 region has the DNA TGTGCCAGCAGCTTAGATGGACAGGGGATAGGGGGCTACACCTTC. Translation: CASSLDGQGIGGYTF.

This chain uses TRBV4-3 with TRBJ2-3; TRBD2 aligns across 8 bases. The CDR3 is 20 residues long. Looked up from germline, CDR1 is LGHNA and CDR2 is YSLEER. The V and J ends lost 0 bases and 0 bases, in that order; junction bases with no gene match: 14. The CDR3 here is CASSQDSSRGGLWSTDTQYF. The CDR3, as DNA: TGCGCCAGCAGCCAAGATTCAAGTCGGGGGGGCCTGTGGAGCACAGATACGCAGTATTTT.